The clone carrying this T cell receptor beta chain was observed many times. Its antigen is currently unknown. This sample was included in a study of human T cells and chemical hapten exposure. Across the study: Across samples, TCR yields varied, mostly owing to small differences in pooled library volumes. General study points: No alteration of TCRs above 1 in 1000 frequency was seen with DPC sensitization.

The CDR3 loop spans 14 amino acids. The V and J ends lost 3 bases and 6 bases respectively, with 9 bases between them. CDR1 LNHDA and CDR2 SQIVND come from the germline V gene (reference sequence). The time point here: healthy volunteer bleed at 2 weeks. Researchers extracted total RNA from unfractionated whole blood. The library labeled individual cDNA molecules by adding unique molecular identifiers to them. TCRdb reprocessed the RACE reads with MiXCR, giving one entry per CDR3 protein. The table has about 46,000 distinct CDR3 sequences, around 4.5% seen once. The sample was whole blood. The V gene is TRBV19, the J gene TRBJ1-6, with a possible D match to TRBD1 (5 bases). This clonotype was obtained from a female donor in good health. Some clones in this sample may be carry-over from other donors' samples. The CDR3 DNA reads TGTGCCAGTAGTATCAGGGTATTTAATTCACCCCTCCACTTT. This gives the protein CASSIRVFNSPLHF.